This is a list of T cell receptor beta chains from one sample in a study of T cell responses to AZD1222 COVID-19 vaccine. Clones were read by immunoSEQ multiplex PCR, and TCRdb kept only the in-frame ones, dropping some. The sample lists some 97,000 clones, less than 90% occurring once. The input for sequencing was peripheral blood, taken on day 0 of AZD1222 vaccination. The receptors originated from an adult in good health. Each CDR3 is given with its conserved first and last residue. D genes are given only for firm matches. For some rows the clone size is stated as once, few or many, or as a class when expanded; others skip it.

size,J,D,V,DNA,CDR3
once,TRBJ1-5,.,TRBV24-1,TGTGCCACCAGTGATACAGGGATTAACAGCAATCAGCCCCAGCATTTT,CATSDTGINSNQPQHF
few,TRBJ2-2,TRBD2,TRBV3-1/TRBV3-2,TGTGCCAGCAGCCAGGTTAGCGGGAGGGGGAACACCGGGGAGCTGTTTTTT,CASSQVSGRGNTGELFF
.,TRBJ2-7,.,TRBV29-1,TGCAGCGTTGTACTAGCTGTCTACGAGCAGTACTTC,CSVVLAVYEQYF
.,TRBJ1-2,TRBD1,TRBV27,TGTGCCAGCAGTTTTTCAGGGGGGGACTATGGCTACACCTTC,CASSFSGGDYGYTF
once,TRBJ2-1,.,TRBV12-3/TRBV12-4,TGTGCCAGCAGGCAGCTCAATGAGCAGTTCTTC,CASRQLNEQFF
.,TRBJ2-3,.,TRBV9,TGTGCCAGCAGCGTAGGGTTGAGTCTTCGTGTCACAGATACGCAGTATTTT,CASSVGLSLRVTDTQYF
.,TRBJ2-7,TRBD1,TRBV10-1,TGCGCCAGCAGGCACAGGGGGCCTCACTACGAGCAGTACTTC,CASRHRGPHYEQYF
.,TRBJ2-3,.,TRBV12-3/TRBV12-4,TGTGCCAGCAGTGACGCGGATACGCAGTATTTT,CASSDADTQYF
.,TRBJ1-1,.,TRBV6-6,TGTGCCAGCAGTTACCGTAACGAAGCTTTCTTT,CASSYRNEAFF
.,TRBJ2-7,.,TRBV7-2,TGTGCCAGCAGCTTAGGTCGGAGGGCCTACGAGCAGTACTTC,CASSLGRRAYEQYF
.,TRBJ2-6,.,TRBV30,TGTGCCTGGAGTGTGGCAGGGATGGCCAACGTCCTGACTTTC,CAWSVAGMANVLTF
.,TRBJ1-4,.,TRBV3-1/TRBV3-2,TGTGCCAGCGCCCGCGCCAGCCCTACAACTAATGAAAAACTGTTTTTT,CASARASPTTNEKLFF
.,TRBJ2-7,.,TRBV5-6,TGTGCCAGCAGCTTGAGGCCGGCCAGCTCCTACGAGCAGTACTTC,CASSLRPASSYEQYF
.,TRBJ1-1,.,TRBV29-1,TGCAGCGTTAAAGAATGGTTCGCTGAAGCTTTCTTT,CSVKEWFAEAFF
.,TRBJ2-5,.,TRBV6-2/TRBV6-3,TGTGCCAGCAGTTACTCGGGGGGTGAAGAGACCCAGTACTTC,CASSYSGGEETQYF
.,TRBJ2-5,.,TRBV4-3,TGCGCCAGCAGCCAAGGGTGGGGCACGGAGACCCAGTACTTC,CASSQGWGTETQYF
.,TRBJ2-3,.,TRBV7-2,TGTGCCAGCAGCCGGGCAGATACGCAGTATTTT,CASSRADTQYF
.,TRBJ1-5,.,TRBV6-5,TGTGCCAGCAGTTACTCGAGTAGGGCGGGACAGCCCCAGCATTTT,CASSYSSRAGQPQHF
.,TRBJ1-1,TRBD1,TRBV9,TGTGCCAGCAGCGTAGACAGGGGGGGAAAAATTGAAGCTTTCTTT,CASSVDRGGKIEAFF
.,TRBJ2-7,TRBD2,TRBV29-1,TGCAGCGCCCGGACTAGTGTTTCCTACGAGCAGTACTTC,CSARTSVSYEQYF
.,TRBJ1-1,.,TRBV29-1,TGCAGCGTTGAGTGGGCGGGGGAAGCTTTCTTT,CSVEWAGEAFF
.,TRBJ2-7,.,TRBV5-5,TGTGCCAGCAGCTTGCAGGGACGGGTGGGGGACTACGAGCAGTACTTC,CASSLQGRVGDYEQYF
.,TRBJ2-1,.,TRBV10-3,TGTGCCATCATGGCCCTGGGGTACAATGAGCAGTTCTTC,CAIMALGYNEQFF
.,TRBJ1-1,TRBD1,TRBV19,TGTGCCAGTATAGGTAGGAGACAGGGGAACACTGAAGCTTTCTTT,CASIGRRQGNTEAFF
many,TRBJ2-2,TRBD2,TRBV7-6,TGTGCCAGCAGCGGACTAGCGGGAGTGGCCGGGGAGCTGTTTTTT,CASSGLAGVAGELFF
once,TRBJ1-5,.,TRBV28,TGTGCCAGCAGAAGCGGGCCCGAGTTGCCCCAGCATTTT,CASRSGPELPQHF
.,TRBJ2-2,.,TRBV30,TGTGCCTGGAGCAGGACAGCCACCGGGGAGCTGTTTTTT,CAWSRTATGELFF
.,TRBJ1-5,TRBD1,TRBV7-2,TGTGCCAGCAGCACCCGGACAGGGGGGAATCAGCCCCAGCATTTT,CASSTRTGGNQPQHF
.,TRBJ2-1,.,TRBV7-9,TGTGCCAGCAGCTTAGCCGGGGACACCTACAATGAGCAGTTCTTC,CASSLAGDTYNEQFF
.,TRBJ2-1,.,TRBV10-1,TGCGCCAGCAGTGAGTCACAAGGGGACAATGAGCAGTTCTTC,CASSESQGDNEQFF
.,TRBJ1-1,.,TRBV5-1,TGCGCCAGCAGCTTGGGAACAGGGAGGGTAGTGGAGAACACTGAAGCTTTCTTT,CASSLGTGRVVENTEAFF
.,TRBJ2-6,.,TRBV19,TGTGCCAGTAGTACTGGACGGGCCACGGGTGGGGCCAACGTCCTGACTTTC,CASSTGRATGGANVLTF
.,TRBJ2-7,TRBD2,TRBV7-3,TGTGCCAGCCCCCGGACCCGGCGGGAGGTCAGATACGAGCAGTACTTC,CASPRTRREVRYEQYF
.,TRBJ1-1,.,TRBV29-1,TGCAGCGTTGTAGGTTTTGGGGCAGGCGCTTTCTTT,CSVVGFGAGAFF
once,TRBJ1-5,TRBD1,TRBV10-3,TGTGCCATCAGCGGGACAGGGTCTAGCAATCAGCCCCAGCATTTT,CAISGTGSSNQPQHF
.,TRBJ1-1,.,TRBV6-4,TGTGCCAGCAGTAAGGATATGAACACTGAAGCTTTCTTT,CASSKDMNTEAFF
.,TRBJ2-7,.,TRBV7-3,TGTGCCAGCAGCCTACCCGGACAGAGCGAGCAGTACTTC,CASSLPGQSEQYF
.,TRBJ1-1,.,TRBV2,TGTGCCAGCAATCCGACAGTATACGGGGGCACTGAAGCTTTCTTT,CASNPTVYGGTEAFF
.,TRBJ1-5,.,TRBV6-2/TRBV6-3,TGTGCCAGCAGCCAGAACAATCAGCCCCAGCATTTT,CASSQNNQPQHF
.,TRBJ1-6,.,TRBV3-1/TRBV3-2,TGTGCCAGCAGCCAAGATCAGGGGTCCCACTATAATTCACCCCTCCACTTT,CASSQDQGSHYNSPLHF